This T cell receptor (beta chain) was sequenced for a study of T cells in Graves' hyperthyroidism and ophthalmopathy. Turning to the study itself: Once the initial diagnosis was made, peripheral blood was obtained before any treatment.

Amplified TCR beta CDR3 regions came from RNA transcripts. First-round RT-PCR with HTBI primers amplified the TCR CDR3 region. TCRdb reprocessed the multiplex PCR reads with MiXCR, giving one entry per CDR3 protein. The sample lists approximately 400,000 distinct CDR3 sequences, around 25% occurring once. This clonotype came up many times. The antigen remains undetermined. Trimming left V 6 bases short and J 4 bases short, with 9 bases between. The germline V gene has CDR1 GTSNPN and CDR2 SVGIG (reference sequence). CDR3 length: 11 amino acids. Graves' hyperthyroidism was deemed stable absent ophthalmopathy progression within 18 months. General study results and limits: Most thyroid clonotypes expanded above 0.001 were also detected in blood. Patients with ophthalmopathy were separated from those with stable hyperthyroidism by a 13 V-J model.

The receptor was isolated from a man aged 50 to 59 with Graves' hyperthyroidism. Specimen: blood. J is TRBJ1-2 and V is TRBV30; no firm D call. CDR3 loop: CACNLPYGYTF. In DNA, the CDR3 is TGTGCCTGCAATTTACCCTATGGCTACACCTTC.